This passage covers 29 T cell receptor beta chains from one sample sequenced in a study of pediatric ulcerative colitis. TCRdb's table, derived via immunoSEQ multiplex PCR, lists solely in-frame clones and lacks some. The sample lists 55,000 to 70,000 clones; approximately 87% were seen once. Input material: blood. These receptors were obtained from a boy aged 5 to 17 who was a control in a study of pediatric ulcerative colitis.

This clone was recorded only once. V is TRBV13 and J is TRBJ1-2; 7 nucleotides agree with TRBD1. Losses at the gene ends were 4 bases for V and 8 bases for J; bases not matched to a gene: 4. The CDR3 runs 12 residues. Germline values: CDR1 PRHDT, CDR2 FYEKMQ (reference sequence). CDR3 sequence: CASSSDRVGYTF. CDR3 bases: TGTGCCAGCAGCTCCGACAGGGTCGGCTACACCTTC.

This clone was recorded a few times. The J gene is TRBJ1-1, the V gene TRBV10-3; TRBD1 matches at 8 bases. V lost 10 bases and J lost 5; bases outside the gene matches: 3. The CDR3 is 11 amino acids. Looked up from germline, CDR1 is ENHRY and CDR2 is SYGVKD. CDR3 DNA: TGTGCCACGCAGGGGGCTACTGAAGCTTTCTTT. This translates into CATQGATEAFF.

The chain carries TRBV4-1 and TRBJ2-3; maybe TRBD2 (5 bases). There are 13 residues in the CDR3. The V gene lost 4 bases and the J gene lost 6 bases, with 11 bases spanning the gap. CDR1 and CDR2 from the germline V gene are MGHRA and YSYEKL. CDR3 loop: CASSRTPSDTQYF. The CDR3 nucleotides are TGCGCCAGCAGCCGGACCCCTAGCGATACGCAGTATTTT.

This clone showed up just a few times. The CDR3 loop is CASSLTPGQNEKLFF. The CDR3 coding sequence is TGTGCCAGTAGTCTTACCCCGGGACAGAATGAAAAACTGTTTTTT. The chain couples TRBV19 to TRBJ1-4, with TRBD1 identical over 7 bases. The CDR3 contains 15 residues. Unmatched junction bases numbered 8, after V lost 5 bases and J lost 5 bases. Germline values: CDR1 LNHDA, CDR2 SQIVND (reference sequence).

This clone was seen only once. The chain recombines TRBV4-2 with TRBJ2-7; D not certain. Germline V gives CDR1 LGHNA, CDR2 YNFKEQ. There are 16 residues in the CDR3. Trimming pared 3 bases from V and 4 bases from J, leaving 19 bases between. The CDR3 region has the DNA TGTGCCAGCAGCCACCCGAGGCCGATGCTGTCTTACGAGCAGTACTTC. Translation: CASSHPRPMLSYEQYF.

The chain uses TRBV11-2 and TRBJ1-1, with 8 positions matching TRBD1. The CDR3 is 15 residues long. V trimming: 6 bases; J trimming: 1 base; junction bases outside the gene matches: 7. Per germline, CDR1 SGHAT and CDR2 FQNNGV. CDR3 coding DNA: TGTGCCAGCAGTTTATTGACAGGGGAGAACACTGAAGCTTTCTTT. This encodes CASSLLTGENTEAFF. The full variable domain, its missing parts supplied by reference TRBV11-2 and TRBJ1-1, is EAGVAQSPRYKIIEKRQSVAFWCNPISGHATLYWYQQILGQGPKLLIQFQNNGVVDDSQLPKDRFSAERLKGVDSTLKIQPAKLEDSAVYLCASSLLTGENTEAFFGQGTRLTVV.

J is TRBJ2-4 and V is TRBV20-1, with no clear D. Trimming pared 4 bases from V and 8 bases from J, leaving 6 bases between. This CDR3 has 10 amino acids. Germline CDR1 reads DFQATT; CDR2 reads SNEGSKA (reference sequence). The CDR3 region has the DNA TGCAGTGCTATGATGGACATTCAGTACTTC. Amino acid sequence: CSAMMDIQYF.

The V gene is TRBV2, the J gene TRBJ2-3; D could derive from TRBD1 or TRBD2 (5 bases each). Per germline, CDR1 SNHLY and CDR2 FYNNEI. V lost 3 bases and J 0 bases, leaving 7 bases between the germline ends. This CDR3 is 14 amino acids long. The CDR3 region is CASSDWDSTDTQYF. In DNA form, the CDR3 reads TGTGCCAGCAGTGATTGGGACAGCACAGATACGCAGTATTTT. Variable domain in full (rest from reference TRBV2 and TRBJ2-3): EPEVTQTPSHQVTQMGQEVILRCVPISNHLYFYWYRQILGQKVEFLVSFYNNEISEKSEIFDDQFSVERPDGSNFTLKIRSTKLEDSAMYFCASSDWDSTDTQYFGPGTRLTVL.

The CDR3 protein is CASSLVSGRAHEQFF. The CDR3 DNA reads as TGCGCCAGCAGCTTGGTTAGCGGGAGGGCCCACGAGCAGTTCTTC. The V gene is TRBV5-1, the J gene TRBJ2-1, with TRBD2 identical over 11 bases. J gave up 10 bases and V 0 bases, and 6 bases lay outside the gene matches. Germline CDR1 and CDR2: SGHRS and YFSETQ. The CDR3 is 15 amino acids.

The chain links TRBV5-1 to TRBJ2-1; D not certain. The germline V and J ends were trimmed by 3 bases and 3 bases, with 16 bases remaining between them. CDR3 length: 16 residues. Germline assignment: CDR1 SGHRS and CDR2 YFSETQ. Here the CDR3 DNA reads TGCGCCAGCAGCTCCACCCCAGAACCCTTCTACAATGAGCAGTTCTTC. Encoded protein: CASSSTPEPFYNEQFF.

The chain uses TRBV7-3 and TRBJ2-3; 7 bases agree with TRBD2. Germline-derived CDR1 and CDR2 are SGHTA and FQGTGA. There are 15 residues in the CDR3. V trimming: 5 bases; J trimming: 5 bases; junction bases outside the gene matches: 10. The CDR3 loop is CASSRGGSPGDTQYF. CDR3 nucleotide sequence: TGTGCCAGCAGCAGGGGCGGGAGTCCGGGAGATACGCAGTATTTT.

The chain is built from TRBV27 and TRBJ1-3; a possible D gene is TRBD1 (5 bases). Per germline, CDR1 MNHEY and CDR2 SMNVEV (reference sequence). The CDR3 runs 14 residues. Trimming took 3 bases from V and 8 from J, leaving 14 bases between them. Here the CDR3 reads CASSLSTVGDTIYF. CDR3 sequence (DNA): TGTGCCAGCAGTTTGTCGACAGTGGGGGACACCATATATTTT.

This clone was counted a few times. This chain joins TRBV2 and TRBJ2-7, with 10 nucleotides matching TRBD2. CDR3 length: 14 residues. Trimming at V came to 4 bases and at J to 3 bases, leaving 3 bases not matched to a gene. Germline-derived CDR1 and CDR2 are SNHLY and FYNNEI. The CDR3 region has the DNA TGTGCCAGCAGTGCGCTAGCGGGGGACTACGAGCAGTACTTC. It is translated as CASSALAGDYEQYF.

The CDR3 protein is CASILLQVGGELFF. CDR3 DNA sequence: TGTGCCAGCATCCTCCTCCAGGTCGGCGGGGAGCTGTTTTTT. The chain carries TRBV6-1 and TRBJ2-2; D is unresolved. The germline V gene has CDR1 MNHNS and CDR2 SASEGT. Trimming pared 7 bases from V and 7 bases from J, leaving 16 bases between. The CDR3 length is 14 residues.

The chain carries TRBV7-8 and TRBJ2-3, with a possible D match to TRBD1 (5 bases). Germline loops: CDR1 SGHVS, CDR2 FQNEAQ. The CDR3 is made up of 13 amino acids. The V and J ends lost 6 bases and 4 bases respectively, with 11 bases between them. In DNA form, the CDR3 reads TGTGCCAGCAGTCAAGCAGGGCCAGATACGCAGTATTTT. This codes for CASSQAGPDTQYF.

V gene TRBV18 combines with J gene TRBJ1-2; D perhaps matches TRBD1 (5 bases). V was trimmed by 3 bases and J by 5 bases, leaving 10 bases between them. There are 13 residues in the CDR3. Germline CDR1 reads KGHSH; CDR2 reads LQKENI. The CDR3 loop is CASSPGGEYGYTF. The CDR3 coding sequence is TGTGCCAGCTCACCGGGGGGGGAATATGGCTACACCTTC.

The chain joins TRBV19 to TRBJ2-5, with D possibly TRBD2 on 6 matching bases. This CDR3 has 14 amino acids. Per germline, CDR1 LNHDA and CDR2 SQIVND (reference sequence). The V end was cut by 3 bases, the J end by 5 bases, with 13 bases between. Here the CDR3 DNA reads TGTGCCAGTAGTATTATTGGAGGGATGGAGACCCAGTACTTC. Translating gives CASSIIGGMETQYF. The full variable domain, completed using reference TRBV19 and TRBJ2-5, is DGGITQSPKYLFRKEGQNVTLSCEQNLNHDAMYWYRQDPGQGLRLIYYSQIVNDFQKGDIAEGYSVSREKKESFPLTVTSAQKNPTAFYLCASSIIGGMETQYFGPGTRLLVL.

This clone was detected only a few times. CDR3 in DNA: TGTGCCAGTAGTATAGAGGGAGGAAACTACGAGCAGTACTTC. Translated, it gives CASSIEGGNYEQYF. The chain recombines TRBV19 with TRBJ2-7, with D tentatively TRBD2 (6 bases). Germline values: CDR1 LNHDA, CDR2 SQIVND (reference sequence). The V end was cut by 0 bases, the J end by 3 bases, with 9 bases between. CDR3 length: 14 amino acids.

The chain links TRBV10-2 to TRBJ1-1; 7 bases fit TRBD1. CDR3 length: 13 residues. The germline V gene has CDR1 WSHSY and CDR2 SAAADI. V dropped 6 bases and J dropped 6; count of bases not matched to a gene: 7. The CDR3 region has the DNA TGCGCCAGCAGCCTGACAGGGTGGGCTGAAGCTTTCTTT. It encodes CASSLTGWAEAFF.

This clone was seen only once. The chain joins TRBV4-1 to TRBJ2-2; the D gene could be TRBD1 or TRBD2 (5 bases each). The germline CDR1 and CDR2 sequences are MGHRA and YSYEKL. CDR3 length equals 17 residues. V lost 0 bases and J 6 bases, leaving 17 bases between the germline ends. The CDR3 coding sequence is TGCGCCAGCAGCCAAGATGCCTGGGGGTTAGGGGCCGGGGAGCTGTTTTTT. Translation: CASSQDAWGLGAGELFF.

This clone was seen once. This chain uses TRBV18 with TRBJ2-1; D is possibly TRBD2 (6 bases). This CDR3 contains 15 residues. The V end lost 3 bases, the J end lost 0 bases, and 9 bases lay between the germline ends. Per the germline V gene, CDR1 is KGHSH and CDR2 is LQKENI. CDR3 residues: CASSPNGGSYNEQFF. The CDR3 bases are TGTGCCAGCTCACCGAACGGGGGCTCCTACAATGAGCAGTTCTTC.

This rearrangement joins TRBV18 to TRBJ1-4, with D possibly being TRBD1 (6 bases). Trimming took 2 bases from V and 0 from J, leaving 13 bases between them. The CDR3 sequence is 17 residues long. CDR1 and CDR2 (germline): KGHSH, LQKENI. The CDR3 bases are TGTGCCAGCTCACCAGACAGGCGTTTGTCAACTAATGAAAAACTGTTTTTT. Amino acids: CASSPDRRLSTNEKLFF.

This chain links TRBV7-3 with TRBJ2-7; D remains ambiguous. CDR3 length: 13 residues. V was cut by 3 bases and J by 4 bases, with 10 bases left in between. Germline V gene lookup returns CDR1 SGHTA and CDR2 FQGTGA. The DNA of the CDR3 is TGTGCCAGCAGCTTTCTCCAGTTGTACGAGCAGTACTTC. Its translation is CASSFLQLYEQYF.

The table lists this clone with a count of one. The rearrangement links TRBV27 to TRBJ2-7; 8 bases agree with TRBD1. The germline CDR1 and CDR2 sequences are MNHEY and SMNVEV (reference sequence). This CDR3 contains 14 residues. V lost 5 bases to trimming and J lost 5 bases; unmatched junction nucleotides: 8. The CDR3 DNA reads as TGTGCCAGCAGTCCCCCGGACAGGGCCAACGAGCAGTACTTC. Amino acids: CASSPPDRANEQYF.

The CDR3 spells CASTQHGASGANVLTF. As DNA, the CDR3 is TGTGCCAGCACCCAACACGGGGCTTCTGGGGCCAACGTCCTGACTTTC. The rearrangement uses TRBV25-1 and TRBJ2-6; either TRBD1 or TRBD2 may supply D (5 bases each). Germline CDR1 MGHDK, CDR2 SYGVNS. CDR3 length equals 16 residues. V lost 7 bases and J 1 base, leaving 14 bases between the germline ends. Full variable domain (rest looked up from reference TRBV25-1 and TRBJ2-6): EADIYQTPRYLVIGTGKKITLECSQTMGHDKMYWYQQDPGMELHLIHYSYGVNSTEKGDLSSESTVSRIRTEHFPLTLESARPSHTSQYLCASTQHGASGANVLTFGAGSRLTVL.

The chain recombines TRBV28 with TRBJ2-7, with D unclear. CDR1 is MDHEN, CDR2 SYDVKM, per germline. Trimming stripped 5 bases from V and 1 base from J, with 6 bases between. This CDR3 contains 12 residues. In nucleotides, the CDR3 is TGTGCCAGCAGTCTGAAATCCTACGAGCAGTACTTC. Translating it yields CASSLKSYEQYF.

V is TRBV5-8 and J is TRBJ1-5, with D possibly being TRBD1 (6 bases). CDR3 length: 14 amino acids. The V end lost 3 bases, the J end lost 6 bases, and 13 bases lay between the germline ends. Germline CDR1 and CDR2: SGHTS and YDEGEE. The CDR3 bases are TGTGCCAGCAGCTCGGACAGTTTCCCTCAGCCCCAGCATTTT. It is translated as CASSSDSFPQPQHF.

The rearrangement links TRBV6-1 to TRBJ1-3, with no clear D. This CDR3 contains 12 residues. Germline V gene lookup returns CDR1 MNHNS and CDR2 SASEGT. With 2 bases removed from V and 3 bases from J, the gap between germline ends came to 2 bases. In DNA, the CDR3 is TGTGCCAGCAGTGAAATTGGAAACACCATATATTTT. It translates to CASSEIGNTIYF.

This chain connects TRBV5-4 to TRBJ1-4; TRBD1 might be the D (6 bases). This CDR3 is built from 16 residues. The ends were cut back, 0 bases at V and 4 bases at J, with 13 bases in the middle. Looked up from germline, CDR1 is SGHNT and CDR2 is YYREEE (reference sequence). The CDR3 DNA sequence: TGTGCCAGCAGCTTGGCCGGGGGGGGCGTTAATGAAAAACTGTTTTTT. Amino acid sequence: CASSLAGGGVNEKLFF.